These 21 T cell receptor beta chains share one sample of origin, sequenced in a study of response to subunit inactivated influenza vaccine (dated by TCRdb to 2017 to 2018). Libraries were prepared through RT-PCR. TCRdb records Illumina HiSeq 2500 as the sequencer. Using fastp trimming at Q25 and MiXCR clonotype assembly, TCRdb reanalyzed the public sequencing data and kept in-frame beta chains. Rows with one shared CDR3 protein collapse into an entry with the most common genes and DNA. For this sample there are approximately 530,000 distinct CDR3 sequences; 6% to 9% appear just once. The ten biggest clones cover over 10% of the sample. The sequences come from PBMCs from blood, collected 23 months after vaccination. The receptor source for this set is a man aged 50-75 years who received an inactivated influenza vaccine. Donor details come from another sample of the same person, matched by shared clones.

This clonotype was observed a handful of times. The chain carries TRBV9 and TRBJ1-2, with D tentatively TRBD1 (6 bases). This CDR3 comprises 14 residues. The V and J ends lost 3 bases and 4 bases respectively, with 13 bases between them. Germline CDR1 and CDR2: SGDLS and YYNGEE. CDR3 residues: CASSAMGGAYGYTF. The CDR3 DNA follows: TGTGCCAGCAGCGCGATGGGGGGGGCCTATGGCTACACCTTC.

This clonotype was observed many times. A junction end diverges from the germline sequence, so it may reflect a read error. The rearrangement links TRBV7-9 to TRBJ2-3, with unresolved D. The CDR3 has 15 residues. Germline lookup yields CDR1 SEHNR and CDR2 FQNEAQ (reference sequence). The CDR3 reads CASSVAGQHTDTQYF. CDR3 nucleotide sequence: TGTGCCAGCAGCGTAGCCGGGCAGCACACAGATACGCAGTATTTT.

This clonotype has a handful of counts. This sequence joins TRBV5-1 and TRBJ2-7, with 8 nucleotides matching TRBD2. Germline trimming cut 0 bases from V and 5 bases from J; bases unmatched to any gene: 7. Germline V gene lookup returns CDR1 SGHRS and CDR2 YFSETQ. This CDR3 region has 15 residues. This CDR3 is CASSLASGSIDEQYF. The CDR3 region has the DNA TGCGCCAGCAGCTTGGCCAGCGGGAGTATCGACGAGCAGTACTTC.

The V call is TRBV7-2, the J call TRBJ2-1; D possibly corresponds to TRBD2 (5 bases). CDR1 SGHTA and CDR2 FQGNSA come from the germline V gene. The germline V and J ends were trimmed by 1 base and 4 bases, with 8 bases remaining between them. The CDR3 is 14 residues long. In DNA form, the CDR3 reads TGTGCCAGCAGCTTAGTGACTACATACAATGAGCAGTTCTTC. This encodes CASSLVTTYNEQFF.

This clonotype was counted ten times or more. This rearrangement joins TRBV12-3 or TRBV12-4 to TRBJ1-2; 7 nucleotides align to TRBD1. The CDR3 extends over 15 amino acids. V dropped 2 bases and J dropped 8; count of bases not matched to a gene: 11. CDR3 in amino acids: CASSLSATGFVGYTF. In nucleotides, the CDR3 is TGTGCCAGCAGTTTATCCGCGACAGGGTTTGTAGGCTACACCTTC.

This clonotype was seen ten or more times. The V and J genes are TRBV25-1 and TRBJ1-4; D is undetermined. The CDR3 spans 15 residues. Germline loops: CDR1 MGHDK, CDR2 SYGVNS. Between the trimmed V and J ends, which lost 4 bases and 0 bases, there was a span of 9 bases. The CDR3 loop is CASSARLATNEKLFF. In DNA form, the CDR3 reads TGTGCCAGCAGTGCCAGATTGGCAACTAATGAAAAACTGTTTTTT.

This clonotype was seen a handful of times. The V and J genes are TRBV11-2 and TRBJ2-7, with no clear D. This CDR3 spans 13 amino acids. From germline, CDR1 is SGHAT and CDR2 FQNNGV. Between the trimmed V and J ends, which lost 5 bases and 2 bases, there was a span of 10 bases. CDR3 nucleotide sequence: TGTGCCAGCAGCCAATCCTTCGCCTACGAGCAGTACTTC. It specifies CASSQSFAYEQYF.

There are many counts of this clonotype. The V gene is TRBV29-1, the J gene TRBJ2-1; D unresolved. V shed 7 bases and J shed 4 bases, with 14 bases lying between them. This CDR3 has 13 amino acids. Looked up from germline, CDR1 is SQVTM and CDR2 is ANQGSEA. DNA for the CDR3: TGCAGCGCCGACCAGGCTCGGTACAATGAGCAGTTCTTC. It codes for CSADQARYNEQFF.

This clonotype appeared many times. The chain is built from TRBV7-9 and TRBJ2-1; 7 bases are shared with TRBD2. This CDR3 comprises 17 residues. V trimming: 1 base; J trimming: 3 bases; junction bases outside the gene matches: 9. Germline values: CDR1 SEHNR, CDR2 FQNEAQ (reference sequence). The CDR3 bases are TGTGCCAGCAGCTTAGGTCGGGGCGGGGGAAGCTACAATGAGCAGTTCTTC. This encodes CASSLGRGGGSYNEQFF.

This clonotype appeared many times. The chain carries TRBV20-1 and TRBJ1-2, with D tentatively TRBD1 (5 bases). Germline V gives CDR1 DFQATT, CDR2 SNEGSKA (reference sequence). V lost 1 base and J lost 8, with 17 bases in between. This CDR3 is 14 amino acids long. CDR3 sequence: CSARVGRTQEGYTF. CDR3 coding DNA: TGCAGTGCTAGAGTAGGACGGACACAGGAGGGCTACACCTTC.

Only a few counts were recorded for this clonotype. This chain links TRBV7-8 with TRBJ2-2, with 12 bases aligning to TRBD2. The CDR3 runs to 17 residues. After removal of 2 bases from V and 5 bases from J, the junction contained 6 bases not matched to a gene. CDR1 is SGHVS and CDR2 is FQNEAQ in the germline V gene. The CDR3 DNA reads TGTGCCAGCAGCTTAACCTTCGGACTAGCGGGGACCGGGGAGCTGTTTTTT. Amino acid sequence: CASSLTFGLAGTGELFF. Based on the CDR3 plus reference TRBV7-8 and TRBJ2-2, the full variable domain is GAGVSQSPRYKVAKRGQDVALRCDPISGHVSLFWYQQALGQGPEFLTYFQNEAQLDKSGLPSDRFFAERPEGSVSTLKIQRTQQEDSAVYLCASSLTFGLAGTGELFFGEGSRLTVL.

This clonotype was found a few times. This chain links TRBV29-1 with TRBJ2-1; 8 bases fit TRBD2. This CDR3 is built from 13 residues. Germline V gives CDR1 SQVTM, CDR2 ANQGSEA. J was trimmed by 9 bases and V by 1 base; bases with no gene match: 5. CDR3 bases: TGCAGCGTTGAAGCGGGGGGGCCAGGTGAGCAGTTCTTC. It codes for CSVEAGGPGEQFF.

The chain is built from TRBV25-1 and TRBJ2-4; 7 nucleotides align to TRBD1. In germline, CDR1 is MGHDK, CDR2 SYGVNS. This CDR3 is 14 amino acids long. Unmatched junction bases numbered 5, after V lost 7 bases and J lost 2 bases. The CDR3 DNA follows: TGTGCCAGCACCCCGACAGGGTCCAAAAACATTCAGTACTTC. Protein: CASTPTGSKNIQYF.

This clonotype was seen a few times. The CDR3 reads CASSQNLNEQFF. The CDR3 DNA reads as TGTGCCAGCAGCCAGAATCTTAATGAGCAGTTCTTC. V usage is TRBV3-1 and J usage is TRBJ2-1; D remains ambiguous. CDR3 length: 12 residues. Germline V gives CDR1 LGHDT, CDR2 YNNKEL (reference sequence). With 3 bases removed from V and 7 bases from J, the gap between germline ends came to 7 bases.

The table lists this clonotype with a few counts. J is TRBJ1-1 and V is TRBV12-3 or TRBV12-4, with a possible D match to TRBD1 (6 bases). V was trimmed by 1 base and J by 6 bases, leaving 12 bases between them. There are 14 residues in the CDR3. CDR3 protein: CASSLGGRNSEAFF. The CDR3, as DNA: TGTGCCAGCAGTTTAGGGGGGCGAAATTCTGAAGCTTTCTTT.

The rearrangement uses TRBV15 and TRBJ2-3; 8 nucleotides agree with TRBD1. The CDR3 runs 16 residues. Per germline, CDR1 LNHNV and CDR2 YYDKDF (reference sequence). The V segment lost 1 base and the J segment 2 bases; nucleotides outside the gene matches: 5. The CDR3 DNA reads as TGTGCCACCAGCAGAGGCCCAGGGGGCATCACAGATACGCAGTATTTT. This translates into CATSRGPGGITDTQYF.

In this sample, this clonotype turned up a few times. This chain uses TRBV27 with TRBJ1-5; D is unresolved. Trimming removed 8 bases from V and 7 bases from J, with 15 bases in between. Germline V gene sequence: CDR1 MNHEY, CDR2 SMNVEV (reference sequence). The CDR3 is 13 amino acids. CDR3 protein: CASPFDPEQPQHF. The CDR3 bases are TGTGCCAGCCCCTTCGATCCGGAGCAGCCCCAGCATTTT.

This clonotype has more than one count but fewer than ten. The junction departs from germline at one end; a sequencing error may be responsible. The rearrangement joins TRBV2 to TRBJ2-5; 14 bases align to TRBD2. Per the germline V gene, CDR1 is SNHLY and CDR2 is FYNNEI. The CDR3 is made up of 12 amino acids. The CDR3, as DNA: TGTGCCTCACGGGGGACTAGCGGGGGCCAGGCGTTC. It specifies CASRGTSGGQAF. The full variable domain, its missing parts supplied by reference TRBV2 and TRBJ2-5, is EPEVTQTPSHQVTQMGQEVILRCVPISNHLYFYWYRQILGQKVEFLVSFYNNEISEKSEIFDDQFSVERPDGSNFTLKIRSTKLEDSAMYFCASRGTSGGQAFGPGTRLLVL.

The rearrangement links TRBV5-1 to TRBJ2-1, with TRBD2 as a possible D gene (5 bases). Between the trimmed V and J ends, which lost 0 bases and 8 bases, there was a span of 12 bases. The length of the CDR3 is 14 residues. Germline V CDR1 and CDR2: SGHRS, YFSETQ. CDR3 in amino acids: CASSLGASRDEQFF. In DNA, the CDR3 is TGCGCCAGCAGCTTGGGGGCTTCGAGGGATGAGCAGTTCTTC.

The gene calls are TRBV9 and TRBJ2-7; a possible D gene is TRBD2 (6 bases). The CDR3 runs 14 residues. Trimming removed 0 bases from V and 2 bases from J, with 9 bases in between. The germline V gene has CDR1 SGDLS and CDR2 YYNGEE. The CDR3 loop reads CASSVDAGTYEQYF. CDR3 nucleotide sequence: TGTGCCAGCAGCGTAGATGCGGGAACCTACGAGCAGTACTTC.

This clonotype has only a few counts. This chain uses TRBV6-1 with TRBJ2-3; 10 bases align to TRBD1. From germline, CDR1 is MNHNS and CDR2 SASEGT. The J segment lost 4 bases and the V segment lost 7 bases, leaving 14 bases of the junction unmatched. The length of the CDR3 is 17 residues. This CDR3 is CASTQAGQGFGADTQYF. The DNA for the CDR3 is TGTGCCAGCACCCAGGCGGGACAGGGGTTTGGTGCAGATACGCAGTATTTT.